The entry below describes one T cell receptor beta chain. The antigen is not known. TCRdb re-called the reads with MiXCR, one entry per CDR3 protein. The table records about 260,000 distinct CDR3 sequences, around 13% of them present only once. Germline values: CDR1 MNHEY, CDR2 SVGEGT. Trimming pared 10 bases from V and 1 base from J, leaving 13 bases between. The CDR3 length is 14 residues. This specimen comes from a study of T cell repertoires in cytomegalovirus infection. Findings and limits, study-wide: Across the ex vivo response, the dominant clonotypes were HLA-C-restricted CMV-specific TCR beta clonotypes.

Source material: PBMCs. The gene calls are TRBV6-2 or TRBV6-3 and TRBJ2-2, with no clear D. This clonotype originated in a human donor in good health (CMV status not recorded). Some clones in this sample may be carry-over from other donors' samples. The CDR3 coding sequence is TGTGCCACATTCGCAGTGCGGAACACCGGGGAGCTGTTTTTT. As protein: CATFAVRNTGELFF.